This T cell receptor (beta chain) was retrieved from a study of cytotoxic CD8 clonotypes in ibrutinib-treated CLL. CDR3 size: 14 residues. Trimming shortened V by 5 bases and J by 4 bases, and 14 bases separated the two germline ends. Germline assignment: CDR1 SGHNT and CDR2 YENEEA. The method was immunoSEQ multiplex PCR; TCRdb's version includes in-frame clones alone and lacks a portion of them. The table shows approximately 130,000 clones, with roughly 80% occurring only once. The TCR was taken from a human donor with chronic lymphocytic leukemia. Source: PBMCs, taken after 24 months of ibrutinib treatment. The rearrangement joins TRBV11-3 to TRBJ1-1, with D unclear. CDR3 nucleotides: TGTGCCAGCAGCCTAACGTCCCGGGGCACTGAAGCTTTCTTT. As protein: CASSLTSRGTEAFF.